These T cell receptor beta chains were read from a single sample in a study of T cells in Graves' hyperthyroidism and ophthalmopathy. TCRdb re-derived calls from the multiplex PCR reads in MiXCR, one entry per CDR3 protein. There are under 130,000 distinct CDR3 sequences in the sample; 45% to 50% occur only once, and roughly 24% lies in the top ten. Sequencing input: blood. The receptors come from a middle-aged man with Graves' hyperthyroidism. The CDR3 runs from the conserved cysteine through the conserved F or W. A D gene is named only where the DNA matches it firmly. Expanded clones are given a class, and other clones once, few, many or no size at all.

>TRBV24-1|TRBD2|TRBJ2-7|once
TGTGCCACCAGTGATTTTGGGGGAGGGGTTGCCTACGAGCAGTACTTC
CATSDFGGGVAYEQYF
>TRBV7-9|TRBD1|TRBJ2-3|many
TGTGCCGGCAGCCTAGTTGGGACAGGGGGCGCGGATACGCAGTATTTT
CAGSLVGTGGADTQYF
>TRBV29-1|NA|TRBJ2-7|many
TGCAGCGTTGAAGTAGACGTGGGCGAGCAGTACTTC
CSVEVDVGEQYF
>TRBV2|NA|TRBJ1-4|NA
TGTGCCAGCAGAGGCCAGGCAATTAATGAAAAACTGTTTTTT
CASRGQAINEKLFF
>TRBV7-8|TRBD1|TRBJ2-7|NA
TGTGCCAGCAGCGCCAGGGGGCAGGGTTACTACGAGCAGTACTTC
CASSARGQGYYEQYF
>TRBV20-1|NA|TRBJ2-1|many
TGCAGTGCCATGCTGTCGGATGAGCAGTTCTTC
CSAMLSDEQFF
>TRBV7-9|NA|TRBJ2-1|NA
TGTGCCAGCATCCGGGACGAGAGCTCCTACAATGAGCAGTTCTTC
CASIRDESSYNEQFF
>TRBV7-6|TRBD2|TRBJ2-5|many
TGTGCCAGCAGCTTTGCCCTAGCGGGGGGAGCCCAAGAGACCCAGTACTTC
CASSFALAGGAQETQYF
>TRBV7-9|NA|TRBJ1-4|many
TGTGCCAGCAGCTCGCAGAACAAGGGTCGGGACGAAAAACTGTTTTTT
CASSSQNKGRDEKLFF
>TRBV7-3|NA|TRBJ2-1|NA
TGTGCCAGCAGCTTGGATGGGCCAGGCCTGCCCTGGGGGCAGTTCTTC
CASSLDGPGLPWGQFF
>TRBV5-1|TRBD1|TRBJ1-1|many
TGCGCCAGCAGCTTCGAGACAGGGGGCACTGAAGCTTTCTTT
CASSFETGGTEAFF
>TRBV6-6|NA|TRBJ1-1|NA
TGTGCCAGCAGTGAGGGACCGAGCTCTGAAGCTTTCTTT
CASSEGPSSEAFF
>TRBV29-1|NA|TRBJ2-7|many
TGCAGCGTTGAAGATGTAGGGACCGAGCAGTACTTC
CSVEDVGTEQYF
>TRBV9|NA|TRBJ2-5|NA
TGTGCCAGCAGCGTTTTGGTGGCCCAGTACTTC
CASSVLVAQYF
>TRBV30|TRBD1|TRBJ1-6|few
TGTGCCTGGAGTGTCCCGGACAGGGGCAATTCACCCCTCCACTTT
CAWSVPDRGNSPLHF
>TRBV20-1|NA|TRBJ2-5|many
TGCAGTGCTGGGCCTTCGGGGGAACAAGAGACCCAGTACTTC
CSAGPSGEQETQYF
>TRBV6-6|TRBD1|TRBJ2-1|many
TGTGCCAGCAGTTACTGGGGGACAGAGTCTAACCTCAATGAGCAGTTCTTC
CASSYWGTESNLNEQFF
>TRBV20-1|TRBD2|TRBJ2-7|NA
TGCAGTGCTAGACCGCGGGGGGGCGCTTACGAGCAGTACTTC
CSARPRGGAYEQYF
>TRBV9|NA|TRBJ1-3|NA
TGTGCCAGCAGCGTAGCGAGCTATGGCTACACCATATATTTT
CASSVASYGYTIYF
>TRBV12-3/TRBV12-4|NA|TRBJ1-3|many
TGTGCCAGCAGTTTGGGGGGACACGTCTCTGGAAACACCATATATTTT
CASSLGGHVSGNTIYF
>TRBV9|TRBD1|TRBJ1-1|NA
TGTGCCAGCAGCGTGGTAGCGGGAGCGCACACCGGGGACAGTACGAACACTGAAGCTTTCTTT
CASSVVAGAHTGDSTNTEAFF
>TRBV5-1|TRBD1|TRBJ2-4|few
TGCGCCAGCAGTTCGCTTGGACAGGGGGCCCCCAAAAACATTCAGTACTTC
CASSSLGQGAPKNIQYF
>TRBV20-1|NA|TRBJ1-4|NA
TGCAGTGCTAGTTCTGAAAAACTGTTTTTT
CSASSEKLFF
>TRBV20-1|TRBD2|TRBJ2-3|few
TGCAGTGCTAGGGGGGTTAGCGGGTGGAACACAGATACGCAGTATTTT
CSARGVSGWNTDTQYF
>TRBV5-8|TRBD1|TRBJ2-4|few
TGTGCCAGCAGCCGGGACAGGGGCGCTGGAAACATTCAGTACTTC
CASSRDRGAGNIQYF
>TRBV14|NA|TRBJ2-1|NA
TGTGCCAGCAGTTTTAGCTCCTACACTGAGCAGTTCTTC
CASSFSSYTEQFF
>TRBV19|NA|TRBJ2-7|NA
TGTGCCAGTAGTGATCCCTACGAGCAGTACTTC
CASSDPYEQYF
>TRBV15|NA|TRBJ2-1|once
TGTGCCACCAGCAGAGAGGGTTCCAATGAGCAGTTCTTC
CATSREGSNEQFF
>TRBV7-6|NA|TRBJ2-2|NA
TGTGCCAGCAGCTTAGGGTGGGGCCGGGAGCTGTTTTTT
CASSLGWGRELFF
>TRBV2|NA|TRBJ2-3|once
TGTGCCAGCAGCGGACTCTTTAGCACAGATACGCAGTATTTT
CASSGLFSTDTQYF
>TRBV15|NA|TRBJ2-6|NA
TGTGCCACCAGCAGCCCGGGTTCGGGGGCCAACGTCCTGACTTTC
CATSSPGSGANVLTF
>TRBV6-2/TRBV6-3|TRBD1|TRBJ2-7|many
TGTGCCAGCAGTCCAGGACAGGGGAGCTCCTACGAGCAGTACTTC
CASSPGQGSSYEQYF
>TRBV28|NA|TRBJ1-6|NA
TGTGCCAGCAGCAAGGAGGGTAAGGCACCCCTCCACTTT
CASSKEGKAPLHF
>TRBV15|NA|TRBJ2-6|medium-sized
TGTGCCACCAGCAGGACCTCTGGGGCCAACGTCCTGACTTTC
CATSRTSGANVLTF
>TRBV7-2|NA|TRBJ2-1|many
TGTGCCAGCAGCTTAAACGGGAGGCAGTTCTTC
CASSLNGRQFF
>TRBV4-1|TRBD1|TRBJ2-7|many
TGCGCCAGCAGCCAAGGAGACAGGGCCTACGAGCAGTACTTC
CASSQGDRAYEQYF